The present entry profiles one TCR beta chain with its context. The table came from immunoSEQ multiplex PCR; TCRdb's copy has only in-frame clones and leaves some out. The data contain 310,000 or so clones, over 80% of them singletons. This sample was included in a study of blood T cell repertoires in COVID-19. As for the study in general: Sample material is recorded as cDNA or gDNA derived from T cells, B-cell-depleted T cells, or PBMCs.

The V end was cut by 3 bases, the J end by 4 bases, with 12 bases between. CDR1 is KGHSH, CDR2 LQKENI, per germline. The CDR3 is 14 amino acids. The origin of this receptor is a man aged 25-45 years with COVID-19, enrolled during active disease. Material for sequencing was peripheral blood. V usage is TRBV18 and J usage is TRBJ1-2; no reliable D call. CDR3 region: CASSPDTSSYGYTF. In DNA form, the CDR3 reads TGTGCCAGCTCACCTGACACCTCCAGCTATGGCTACACCTTC. Based on the CDR3 plus reference TRBV18 and TRBJ1-2, the full variable domain is NAGVMQNPRHLVRRRGQEARLRCSPMKGHSHVYWYRQLPEEGLKFMVYLQKENIIDESGMPKERFSAEFPKEGPSILRIQQVVRGDSAAYFCASSPDTSSYGYTFGSGTRLTVV.